This T cell receptor beta chain was sequenced for a study of CD8 T cells in cerebrospinal fluid in Alzheimer's disease. CDR1 is MDHEN and CDR2 is SYDVKM in the germline V gene. The CDR3 spans 15 residues. This clonotype is called medium-sized based on its frequency. TCRdb reprocessed the 10x single-cell sequencing reads and stores each CDR3 protein as one record, lacking DNA. Here the sample table reports over a thousand distinct CDR3 sequences. This rearrangement joins TRBV28 to TRBJ1-1; without DNA, the TCRdb call of TRBD1 cannot be checked. Sequencing input: cerebrospinal fluid. The origin of this receptor is a human donor with Alzheimer's disease. The CDR3 here is CASSPFARGYTEAFF.